A single sample gave rise to the 18 T cell receptor beta chains below, sequenced in a study of T-cell memory formation after mild COVID-19. TCRdb recomputed calls from the 5' RACE reads with MiXCR, one row per CDR3 protein. Of nearly 250,000 distinct CDR3 sequences listed, 15% to 17% were seen once; the top ten hold 2% to 2.5%. The source material was PBMCs or a T cell subset sorted from them (not recorded which). The origin of the receptors is an adult woman who had mild COVID-19 (a few samples of this study predate the infection). Cell type and time point are not known.

This sequence joins TRBV12-3 or TRBV12-4 and TRBJ2-2; 9 bases align to TRBD1. CDR3 size: 13 residues. With V trimmed by 8 bases and J by 6 bases, 4 bases remained unmatched. CDR3 amino acids: CASRTGEPGELFF. The CDR3 DNA is TGTGCCAGCCGGACAGGGGAACCCGGGGAGCTGTTTTTT.

This clonotype was seen at least ten times. DNA of the CDR3: TGCAGCGTTGAAGATCAGGCGTCGAACACTGAAGCTTTCTTT. It specifies CSVEDQASNTEAFF. This chain joins TRBV29-1 and TRBJ1-1; D not resolved. The CDR3 spans 14 residues. V was cut by 0 bases and J by 1 base, with 9 bases left in between. Germline V gene sequence: CDR1 SQVTM, CDR2 ANQGSEA. The full variable domain, with the rest looked up from reference TRBV29-1 and TRBJ1-1, is SAVISQKPSRDICQRGTSLTIQCQVDSQVTMMFWYRQQPGQSLTLIATANQGSEATYESGFVIDKFPISRPNLTFSTLTVSNMSPEDSSIYLCSVEDQASNTEAFFGQGTRLTVV.

This clonotype has a handful of counts. The genes are TRBV12-3 or TRBV12-4 and TRBJ1-1, with unresolved D. Trimming pared 7 bases from V and 4 bases from J, leaving 13 bases between. The CDR3 spans 13 residues. Here the CDR3 DNA reads TGTGCCAGCACTCAAGAGATAGCCACTGAAGCTTTCTTT. This encodes CASTQEIATEAFF.

V gene TRBV6-1 combines with J gene TRBJ1-1, with 7 bases aligning to TRBD1. The CDR3 extends over 16 amino acids. With 7 bases clipped from V and 0 bases from J, the junction kept 11 bases outside the gene matches. Germline V gene data show CDR1 as MNHNS and CDR2 as SASEGT. CDR3: CASIKIPGQMNTEAFF. In DNA, the CDR3 is TGTGCCAGCATTAAAATTCCGGGACAGATGAACACTGAAGCTTTCTTT.

The table lists this clonotype with a few counts. The J gene is TRBJ2-1, the V gene TRBV10-2; 10 bases are a match to TRBD2. The CDR3 runs to 14 residues. J was trimmed by 8 bases and V by 5 bases; bases with no gene match: 6. Germline values: CDR1 WSHSY, CDR2 SAAADI. The CDR3 DNA reads as TGCGCCAGCAGTAGGAGCGGGAGGGCCGATGAGCAGTTCTTC. This codes for CASSRSGRADEQFF.

The CDR3 is CASSPRAGQQETQYF. CDR3 coding DNA: TGTGCCAGCTCACCACGCGCAGGTCAGCAAGAGACCCAGTACTTC. The gene calls are TRBV18 and TRBJ2-5; D uncertain. V lost 1 base and J lost 2, with 11 bases in between. This CDR3 has 15 amino acids. CDR1 and CDR2 (germline): KGHSH, LQKENI. Together with reference TRBV18 and TRBJ2-5, the CDR3 gives the full variable domain: NAGVMQNPRHLVRRRGQEARLRCSPMKGHSHVYWYRQLPEEGLKFMVYLQKENIIDESGMPKERFSAEFPKEGPSILRIQQVVRGDSAAYFCASSPRAGQQETQYFGPGTRLLVL.

The chain carries TRBV6-1 and TRBJ1-2, with D unclear. This CDR3 has 14 residues. CDR1 is MNHNS, CDR2 SASEGT, per germline. V lost 2 bases, J lost 6 bases, and 13 bases lay in between. The CDR3 DNA reads as TGTGCCAGCAGTGAAAGGGCCCGGAGGGATGGCTACACCTTC. It codes for CASSERARRDGYTF.

This clonotype has just a few counts. The chain combines TRBV21-1 with TRBJ2-7; TRBD1, the D gene given by the table, was not confirmed from the DNA. TRBV21-1 is recorded as a pseudogene. The CDR3 has 14 residues. The CDR3 DNA reads as TGTGCCAGCAGCTCCCGGGACACCTCCTACGAGCAGTACTTC. Translation gives CASSSRDTSYEQYF.

The chain uses TRBV9 and TRBJ2-3; 11 positions match TRBD2. The V gene end was trimmed by 3 bases and the J gene end by 8 bases; junction bases not matched to a gene: 8. CDR3 length: 15 amino acids. Per the germline V gene, CDR1 is SGDLS and CDR2 is YYNGEE. The CDR3 DNA reads as TGTGCCAGCAGCGCATCGACTAGCGGGATGAGTACGCAGTATTTT. It yields the protein CASSASTSGMSTQYF.

This sequence joins TRBV24-1 and TRBJ1-2, with D uncertain. V shed 3 bases and J shed 4 bases, with 8 bases lying between them. CDR1 is KGHDR and CDR2 is SFDVKD in the germline V gene. This CDR3 has 13 residues. In nucleotides, the CDR3 is TGTGCCACCAGTGATGGACGGACCTATGGCTACACCTTC. Amino acid sequence: CATSDGRTYGYTF.

This clonotype was counted between two and nine times. The rearrangement joins TRBV15 to TRBJ2-5; D is unclear. V was pared by 1 base and J by 1 base, with 4 bases between. The CDR3 loop spans 13 amino acids. Germline values: CDR1 LNHNV, CDR2 YYDKDF (reference sequence). The CDR3 loop is CATSRGIQETQYF. The CDR3 DNA reads as TGTGCCACCAGCAGAGGCATCCAAGAGACCCAGTACTTC.

This clonotype has a handful of counts. The genes are TRBV5-1 and TRBJ1-5; D might be TRBD1 (5 bases). The CDR3 extends over 12 amino acids. Germline V CDR1 and CDR2: SGHRS, YFSETQ. With 4 bases removed from V and 10 bases from J, the gap between germline ends came to 12 bases. In nucleotides, the CDR3 is TGCGCCAGCAGCACTGGGACCGGACCCCAGCATTTT. Translation: CASSTGTGPQHF.

The CDR3 nucleotides read TGTGCCAGCAGCTTAGTCCCACTAGCGGGAGGGCCGAATGAGCAGTTCTTC. Translating gives CASSLVPLAGGPNEQFF. The V call is TRBV7-2, the J call TRBJ2-1, with 13 bases that match TRBD2. Trimming removed 1 base from V and 7 bases from J; junction bases left unmatched: 7. Germline CDR1 SGHTA, CDR2 FQGNSA. The CDR3 is 17 amino acids. The whole variable domain, remainder taken from reference TRBV7-2 and TRBJ2-1, is GAGVSQSPSNKVTEKGKDVELRCDPISGHTALYWYRQSLGQGLEFLIYFQGNSAPDKSGLPSDRFSAERTGGSVSTLTIQRTQQEDSAVYLCASSLVPLAGGPNEQFFGPGTRLTVL.

The chain joins TRBV30 to TRBJ2-1, with 11 nucleotides matching TRBD1. This CDR3 is built from 17 residues. The V gene end was trimmed by 0 bases and the J gene end by 5 bases; junction bases not matched to a gene: 9. CDR1 is GTSNPN and CDR2 is SVGIG in the germline V gene (reference sequence). The CDR3 DNA sequence: TGTGCCTGGAGTGTACTCCGGACAGGGGGCGCCGACAATGAGCAGTTCTTC. It is translated as CAWSVLRTGGADNEQFF. The whole variable domain, filled in from reference TRBV30 and TRBJ2-1, reads SQTIHQWPATLVQPVGSPLSLECTVEGTSNPNLYWYRQAAGRGLQLLFYSVGIGQISSEVPQNLSASRPQDRQFILSSKKLLLSDSGFYLCAWSVLRTGGADNEQFFGPGTRLTVL.

The J gene is TRBJ1-1, the V gene TRBV12-3 or TRBV12-4; no clear D. This CDR3 is built from 13 residues. The V gene lost 7 bases and the J gene lost 5 bases, with 14 bases spanning the gap. Here the CDR3 reads CASIPSLGTEAFF. CDR3 nucleotides: TGTGCCAGCATCCCTTCCTTGGGGACTGAAGCTTTCTTT.

The V and J genes are TRBV6-5 and TRBJ2-7, with D perhaps TRBD1 (6 bases). Germline V lookup: CDR1 MNHEY, CDR2 SVGAGI. V dropped 6 bases and J dropped 2 bases, with 14 bases sitting between them. CDR3 length equals 14 residues. The CDR3 loop reads CASRPTGSTYEQYF. The DNA of the CDR3 is TGTGCCAGCAGGCCAACAGGGTCCACCTACGAGCAGTACTTC.

There are a few counts of this clonotype. The rearrangement joins TRBV27 to TRBJ2-3; D not resolved. V lost 5 bases and J 2 bases, leaving 11 bases between the germline ends. The CDR3 runs to 14 residues. Germline CDR1 reads MNHEY; CDR2 reads SMNVEV (reference sequence). CDR3 sequence reads: CASSQHRYTDTQYF. CDR3 coding DNA: TGTGCCAGCAGTCAGCACCGATACACAGATACGCAGTATTTT.

This clonotype showed up just a few times. V and J are TRBV24-1 and TRBJ1-2; TRBD1 is a possible D gene (5 bases). The germline V gene encodes CDR1 KGHDR and CDR2 SFDVKD. The CDR3 covers 13 residues. Deletions cut 4 bases from V and 8 bases from J, with 13 bases between. The CDR3 here is CATSEAGRGGYTF. As DNA, the CDR3 is TGTGCCACCAGTGAGGCCGGGCGGGGCGGCTACACCTTC.